This T cell receptor (beta chain) comes out of a study of T cells after yellow fever vaccination. CDR3 length: 14 residues. Germline assignment: CDR1 MGHRA and CDR2 YSYEKL. Trimming removed 2 bases from V and 5 bases from J, with 9 bases in between. MiXCR was run by TCRdb on the 5' RACE reads, yielding one entry per CDR3 protein. This sample has 150,000 to 200,000 distinct CDR3 sequences, with roughly 9% found just once. The chain has TRBV4-1 and TRBJ2-2, with D unresolved. The starting material was CD8+ T cells sorted from PBMCs, obtained 45 days after the yellow fever booster vaccination. The clonotype originates from a man aged 18 to 29 who received the YFV17D yellow fever vaccine. The CDR3 reads CASSQYTETGELFF. The CDR3 DNA is TGCGCCAGCAGCCAATACACGGAAACCGGGGAGCTGTTTTTT.